These T cell receptor beta chains were read from a single sample in a study of T cell responses to AZD1222 COVID-19 vaccine. Data came from immunoSEQ multiplex PCR; TCRdb stores just in-frame clones and leaves some out. The repertoire includes about 100,000 clones, more than 85% of them detected once, and approximately 15% sits in the top ten. The starting material was peripheral blood, obtained on day 0 of AZD1222 vaccination. The receptors originated from an adult in good health. Both conserved end residues are part of each CDR3. A D gene is named only where the DNA matches it firmly. A row's size may be missing; if present it is once, few, many or a size class.

v_call	clone_size	d_call	j_call	cdr3_aa	cdr3_nt
TRBV30	once	TRBD1	TRBJ2-7	CAWLRPGQGAREQYF	TGTGCCTGGCTTCGCCCGGGGCAGGGGGCGCGGGAGCAGTACTTC
TRBV6-1	.	.	TRBJ1-1	CASSEASGQGKNTEAFF	TGTGCCAGCAGTGAAGCCAGTGGCCAGGGGAAGAACACTGAAGCTTTCTTT
TRBV7-9	.	TRBD1	TRBJ1-2	CASSLDRVGGYTF	TGTGCCAGCAGCTTGGACAGGGTCGGGGGCTACACCTTC
TRBV24-1	.	.	TRBJ2-1	CATTQLGGGWEQFF	TGTGCCACCACACAGCTAGGGGGGGGTTGGGAGCAGTTCTTC
TRBV4-1	.	TRBD2	TRBJ2-7	CASSPRLAGNSYEQYF	TGCGCCAGCAGTCCCAGACTAGCGGGAAATTCCTACGAGCAGTACTTC
TRBV11-3	.	.	TRBJ2-7	CASSLNTLGSSYEQYF	TGTGCCAGCAGCTTAAATACATTAGGGTCTTCCTACGAGCAGTACTTC
TRBV27	.	TRBD2	TRBJ2-1	CASRPRLAGERFYNEQFF	TGTGCCAGCAGACCTAGACTAGCGGGAGAGAGATTTTACAATGAGCAGTTCTTC
TRBV11-2	.	.	TRBJ1-2	CASTFRGSGGSGYTF	TGTGCCAGCACCTTTCGGGGCAGTGGGGGATCTGGCTACACCTTC
TRBV6-1	.	.	TRBJ2-7	CASSELKQAYEQYF	TGTGCCAGCAGTGAATTAAAACAGGCCTACGAGCAGTACTTC
TRBV24-1	.	TRBD1	TRBJ2-7	CATSDTRTGGREQYF	TGTGCCACCAGTGACACCAGGACAGGGGGCCGCGAGCAGTACTTC
TRBV20-1	.	.	TRBJ1-1	CSADTYQRAFF	TGCAGTGCTGACACTTATCAAAGGGCTTTCTTT
TRBV2	once	TRBD2	TRBJ2-5	CASTPRFLAGVETQYF	TGTGCCAGCACCCCCAGGTTTCTAGCGGGAGTAGAGACCCAGTACTTC
TRBV11-3	.	.	TRBJ2-3	CASSTGTTGTDTQYF	TGTGCCAGCAGCACTGGGACAACCGGGACAGATACGCAGTATTTT
TRBV7-9	.	.	TRBJ1-6	CASSLHQGRDSPLHF	TGTGCCAGCAGTCTACATCAGGGTCGAGATTCACCCCTCCACTTT
TRBV2	.	.	TRBJ1-3	CASSESRGPGNTIYF	TGTGCCAGCAGTGAGAGTCGGGGCCCTGGAAACACCATATATTTT
TRBV6-5	.	TRBD1	TRBJ2-7	CASRYTGTGVYEQYF	TGTGCCAGCAGGTATACCGGGACAGGGGTCTACGAGCAGTACTTC
TRBV28	.	TRBD2	TRBJ2-4	CASRGGMAKNIQYF	TGTGCCAGCAGGGGGGGGATGGCCAAAAACATTCAGTACTTC
TRBV2	once	.	TRBJ2-1	CASLGGRNEQFF	TGTGCCAGCTTGGGGGGTCGGAATGAGCAGTTCTTC
TRBV7-9	few	TRBD2	TRBJ2-2	CASQAGATGELFF	TGTGCCAGCCAAGCGGGAGCGACCGGGGAGCTGTTTTTT
TRBV30	.	.	TRBJ2-3	CAWSQGPDTQYF	TGTGCCTGGAGCCAGGGCCCAGATACGCAGTATTTT
TRBV6-6	.	TRBD2	TRBJ2-3	CASSPTLGTSGTDTQYF	TGTGCCAGCAGTCCTACTCTAGGGACTAGCGGCACAGATACGCAGTATTTT
TRBV10-3	few	.	TRBJ1-1	CAISVGGNTEAFF	TGTGCCATCAGTGTCGGGGGGAACACTGAAGCTTTCTTT
TRBV18	.	.	TRBJ1-2	CASSPSGTQNYGYTF	TGTGCCAGCTCACCGTCGGGGACCCAAAACTATGGCTACACCTTC
TRBV10-2	.	TRBD1	TRBJ1-2	CASSEQGAVIGYTF	TGCGCCAGCAGTGAACAGGGGGCAGTTATTGGCTACACCTTC
TRBV6-5	few	TRBD1	TRBJ2-3	CASSYHRTGADTQYF	TGTGCCAGCAGTTACCATAGGACAGGCGCAGATACGCAGTATTTT
TRBV9	.	TRBD2	TRBJ2-5	CASTVTTSGRQETQYF	TGTGCCAGCACCGTTACAACTAGCGGGAGACAAGAGACCCAGTACTTC
TRBV11-3	.	TRBD2	TRBJ2-7	CASSPRLAGGYEQYF	TGTGCCAGCAGCCCGAGACTAGCGGGAGGGTACGAGCAGTACTTC
TRBV25-1	.	.	TRBJ2-7	CASTKVDSYEQYF	TGTGCCAGCACTAAGGTAGACTCCTACGAGCAGTACTTC
TRBV2	.	.	TRBJ1-3	CASSGASSGNTIYF	TGTGCCAGCAGTGGGGCAAGCTCTGGAAACACCATATATTTT
TRBV11-3	.	TRBD2	TRBJ2-3	CASSFSGTSGTDTQYF	TGTGCCAGCAGCTTCTCAGGGACTAGCGGCACAGATACGCAGTATTTT
TRBV9	.	.	TRBJ2-7	CASSPQLVGSYEQYF	TGTGCCAGCAGCCCCCAACTGGTAGGCTCCTACGAGCAGTACTTC
TRBV30	.	TRBD2	TRBJ2-1	CAWEAGTSGSNEQFF	TGTGCCTGGGAGGCCGGGACTAGCGGGAGCAATGAGCAGTTCTTC
TRBV19	.	.	TRBJ1-3	CASSVMDFLSGNTIYF	TGTGCCAGTAGTGTTATGGACTTCCTCTCTGGAAACACCATATATTTT
TRBV12-3/TRBV12-4	.	.	TRBJ1-1	CASSSHGSTEAFF	TGTGCCAGCAGTTCACATGGGAGCACTGAAGCTTTCTTT
TRBV12-3/TRBV12-4	.	.	TRBJ1-2	CASSSKNYGYTF	TGTGCCAGCAGCTCAAAAAACTATGGCTACACCTTC
TRBV30	.	TRBD2	TRBJ2-5	CAWSVPSGSGLRETQYF	TGTGCCTGGAGTGTACCTAGCGGGAGCGGATTACGAGAGACCCAGTACTTC
TRBV7-2	.	.	TRBJ1-2	CASSTREEGLNYGYTF	TGTGCCAGCAGCACCCGGGAGGAGGGGCTTAACTATGGCTACACCTTC
TRBV11-2	.	.	TRBJ2-1	CASSPNRVGNEQFF	TGTGCCAGCAGCCCGAACAGGGTAGGGAATGAGCAGTTCTTC
TRBV14	.	.	TRBJ1-1	CASTQSSNTEAFF	TGTGCCAGCACCCAGAGTTCTAACACTGAAGCTTTCTTT
TRBV20-1	.	.	TRBJ1-1	CSASREGTEAFF	TGCAGTGCTAGTCGGGAGGGGACTGAAGCTTTCTTT
TRBV6-6	.	TRBD1	TRBJ1-6	CASSRRTGGGQGSPLHF	TGTGCCAGCAGTCGTAGGACAGGGGGAGGGCAAGGATCACCCCTCCACTTT
TRBV18	.	.	TRBJ1-3	CASSPPGYSGNTIYF	TGTGCCAGCTCACCACCAGGCTACTCTGGAAACACCATATATTTT
TRBV27	many	.	TRBJ2-7	CASSLSNVLATYEQYF	TGTGCCAGCAGTTTATCTAACGTTTTAGCGACCTACGAGCAGTACTTC
TRBV6-5	.	.	TRBJ2-7	CASSYSARASPYEQYF	TGTGCCAGCAGTTACTCTGCCAGGGCCAGCCCCTACGAGCAGTACTTC
TRBV5-1	.	TRBD2	TRBJ2-5	CASSLALASGRETQYF	TGCGCCAGCAGCTTGGCCTTGGCTAGCGGGAGGGAGACCCAGTACTTC
TRBV6-5	.	TRBD1	TRBJ2-7	CASSRDRTVGEQYF	TGTGCCAGCAGTAGGGACAGGACCGTGGGGGAGCAGTACTTC
TRBV19	.	.	TRBJ2-6	CASMRVSGANVLTF	TGTGCCAGTATGAGGGTTTCTGGGGCCAACGTCCTGACTTTC
TRBV12-3/TRBV12-4	.	.	TRBJ2-7	CASSPDYYEQYF	TGTGCCAGCAGTCCCGATTACTACGAGCAGTACTTC
TRBV6-6	few	.	TRBJ1-1	CASSYLDGTEAFF	TGTGCCAGCAGTTACCTCGACGGGACTGAAGCTTTCTTT
TRBV7-2	once	.	TRBJ2-3	CASSPTLSSTDTQYF	TGTGCCAGCAGCCCGACACTTTCTAGCACAGATACGCAGTATTTT